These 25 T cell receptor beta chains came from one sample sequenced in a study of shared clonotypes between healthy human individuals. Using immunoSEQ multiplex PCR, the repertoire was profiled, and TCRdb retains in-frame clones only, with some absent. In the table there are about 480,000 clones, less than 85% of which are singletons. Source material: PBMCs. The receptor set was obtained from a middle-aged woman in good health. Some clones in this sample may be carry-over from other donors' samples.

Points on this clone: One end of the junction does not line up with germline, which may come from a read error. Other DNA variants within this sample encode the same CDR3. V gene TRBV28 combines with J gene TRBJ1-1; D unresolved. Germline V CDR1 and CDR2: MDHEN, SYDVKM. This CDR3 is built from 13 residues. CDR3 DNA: TGTGCCAGCAGTTTCCCCCGAGGAGCTGAGGCTTTCTTT. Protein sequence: CASSFPRGAEAFF.

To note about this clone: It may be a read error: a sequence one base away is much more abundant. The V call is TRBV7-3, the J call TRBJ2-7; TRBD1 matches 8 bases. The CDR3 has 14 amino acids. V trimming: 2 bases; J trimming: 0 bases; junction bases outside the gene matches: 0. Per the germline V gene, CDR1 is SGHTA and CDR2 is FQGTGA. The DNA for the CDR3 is TGTGCCAGCAGCTTACAGGGGGCCTCCTACGAGCAGTACTTC. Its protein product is CASSLQGASYEQYF.

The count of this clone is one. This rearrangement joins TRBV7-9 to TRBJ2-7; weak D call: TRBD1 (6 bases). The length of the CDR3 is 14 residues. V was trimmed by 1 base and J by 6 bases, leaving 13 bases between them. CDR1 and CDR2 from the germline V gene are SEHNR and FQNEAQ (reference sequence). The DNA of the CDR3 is TGTGCCAGCAGCTTAGACAGGGAATCTGTCGAGCAGTACTTC. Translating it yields CASSLDRESVEQYF.

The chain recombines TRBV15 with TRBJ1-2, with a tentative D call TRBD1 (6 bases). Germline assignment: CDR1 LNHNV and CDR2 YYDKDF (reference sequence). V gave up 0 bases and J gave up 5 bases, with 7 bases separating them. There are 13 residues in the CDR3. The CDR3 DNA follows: TGTGCCACCAGCAGAGATAGGGGGTATGGCTACACCTTC. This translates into CATSRDRGYGYTF.

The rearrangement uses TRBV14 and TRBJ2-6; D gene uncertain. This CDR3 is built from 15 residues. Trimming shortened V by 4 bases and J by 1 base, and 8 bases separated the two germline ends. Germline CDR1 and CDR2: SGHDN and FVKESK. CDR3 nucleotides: TGTGCCAGCAGCCGTCGGTGGTCTGGGGCCAACGTCCTGACTTTC. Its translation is CASSRRWSGANVLTF.

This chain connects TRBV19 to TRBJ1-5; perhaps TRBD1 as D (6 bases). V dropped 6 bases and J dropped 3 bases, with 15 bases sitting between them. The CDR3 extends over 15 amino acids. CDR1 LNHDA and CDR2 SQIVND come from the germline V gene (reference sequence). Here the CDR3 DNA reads TGTGCCAGTAGCGGACCTCGGGACAACAATCAGCCCCAGCATTTT. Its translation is CASSGPRDNNQPQHF.

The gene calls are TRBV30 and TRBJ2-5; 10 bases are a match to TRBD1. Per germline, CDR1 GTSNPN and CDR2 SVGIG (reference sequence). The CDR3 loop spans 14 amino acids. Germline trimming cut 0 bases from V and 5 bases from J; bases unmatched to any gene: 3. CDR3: CAWSVTGGVETQYF. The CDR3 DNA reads TGTGCCTGGAGTGTGACAGGGGGCGTCGAGACCCAGTACTTC.

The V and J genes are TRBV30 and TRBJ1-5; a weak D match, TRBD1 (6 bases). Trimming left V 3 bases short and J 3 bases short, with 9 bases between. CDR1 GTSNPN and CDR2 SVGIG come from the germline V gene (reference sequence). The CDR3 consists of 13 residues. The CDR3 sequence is CAWRGGANQPQHF. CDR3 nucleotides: TGTGCCTGGAGAGGGGGGGCCAATCAGCCCCAGCATTTT.

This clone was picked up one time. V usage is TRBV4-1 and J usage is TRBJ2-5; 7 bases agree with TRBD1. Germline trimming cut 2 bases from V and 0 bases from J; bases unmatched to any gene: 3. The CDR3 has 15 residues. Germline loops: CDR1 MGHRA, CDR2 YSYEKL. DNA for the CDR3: TGCGCCAGCAGCCAACCCGACAGGGACCAAGAGACCCAGTACTTC. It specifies CASSQPDRDQETQYF.

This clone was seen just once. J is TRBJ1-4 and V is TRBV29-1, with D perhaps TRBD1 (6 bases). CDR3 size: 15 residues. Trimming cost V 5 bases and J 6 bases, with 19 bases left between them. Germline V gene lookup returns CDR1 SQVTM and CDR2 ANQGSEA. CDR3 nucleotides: TGCAGCGTTTACGACACAGGACAGTTGGATGAAAAACTGTTTTTT. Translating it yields CSVYDTGQLDEKLFF.

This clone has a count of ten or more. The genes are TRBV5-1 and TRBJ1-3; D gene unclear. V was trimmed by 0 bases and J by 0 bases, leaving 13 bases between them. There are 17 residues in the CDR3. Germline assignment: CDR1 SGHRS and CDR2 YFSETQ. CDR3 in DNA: TGCGCCAGCAGCTTGGCGCCCGCTGGCACCTCTGGAAACACCATATATTTT. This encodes CASSLAPAGTSGNTIYF.

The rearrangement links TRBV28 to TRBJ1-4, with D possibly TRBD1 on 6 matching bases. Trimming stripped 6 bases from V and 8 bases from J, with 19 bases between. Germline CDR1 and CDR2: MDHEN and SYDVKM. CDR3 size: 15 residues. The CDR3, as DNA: TGTGCCAGCAGCTTCGGGGGCCAGTTGGGGGAAAAACTGTTTTTT. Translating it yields CASSFGGQLGEKLFF.

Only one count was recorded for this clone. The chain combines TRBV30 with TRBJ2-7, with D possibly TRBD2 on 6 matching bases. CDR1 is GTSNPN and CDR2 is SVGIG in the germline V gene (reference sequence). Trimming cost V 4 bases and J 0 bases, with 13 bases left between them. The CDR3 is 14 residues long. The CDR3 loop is CAWKAGPSSYEQYF. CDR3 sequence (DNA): TGTGCCTGGAAAGCGGGTCCGAGCTCCTACGAGCAGTACTTC.

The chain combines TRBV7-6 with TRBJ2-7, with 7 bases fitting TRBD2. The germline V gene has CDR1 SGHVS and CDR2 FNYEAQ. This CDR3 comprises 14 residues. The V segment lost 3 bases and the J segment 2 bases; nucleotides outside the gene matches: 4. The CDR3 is CASSLEGLTYEQYF. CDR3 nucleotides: TGTGCCAGCAGCTTGGAGGGACTAACCTACGAGCAGTACTTC.

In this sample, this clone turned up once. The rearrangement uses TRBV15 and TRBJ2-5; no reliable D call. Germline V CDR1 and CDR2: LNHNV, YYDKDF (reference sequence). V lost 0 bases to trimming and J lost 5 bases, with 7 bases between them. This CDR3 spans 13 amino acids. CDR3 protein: CATSREQPETQYF. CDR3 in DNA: TGTGCCACCAGCAGAGAACAGCCGGAGACCCAGTACTTC. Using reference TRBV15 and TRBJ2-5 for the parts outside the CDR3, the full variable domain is DAMVIQNPRYQVTQFGKPVTLSCSQTLNHNVMYWYQQKSSQAPKLLFHYYDKDFNNEADTPDNFQSRRPNTSFCFLDIRSPGLGDTAMYLCATSREQPETQYFGPGTRLLVL.

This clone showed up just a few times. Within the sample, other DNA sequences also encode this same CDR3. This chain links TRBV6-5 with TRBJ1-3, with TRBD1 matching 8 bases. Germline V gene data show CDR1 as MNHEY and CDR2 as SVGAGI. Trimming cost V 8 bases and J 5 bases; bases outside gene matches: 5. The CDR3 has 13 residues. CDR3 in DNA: TGTGCCAGCTCCCGACAGGGGCGAAACACCATATATTTT. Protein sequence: CASSRQGRNTIYF.

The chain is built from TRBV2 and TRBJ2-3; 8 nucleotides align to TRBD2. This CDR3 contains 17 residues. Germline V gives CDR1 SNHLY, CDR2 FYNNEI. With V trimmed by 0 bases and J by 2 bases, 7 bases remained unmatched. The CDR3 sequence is CASSEALTAGDTDTQYF. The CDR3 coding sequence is TGTGCCAGCAGTGAAGCGCTTACAGCGGGAGACACAGATACGCAGTATTTT.

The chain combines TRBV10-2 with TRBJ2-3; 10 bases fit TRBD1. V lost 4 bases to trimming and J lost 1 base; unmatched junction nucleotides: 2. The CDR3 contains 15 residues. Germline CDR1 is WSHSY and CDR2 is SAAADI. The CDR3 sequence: CASSGGTGGTDTQYF. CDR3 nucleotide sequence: TGCGCCAGCAGTGGCGGGACAGGGGGCACAGATACGCAGTATTTT.

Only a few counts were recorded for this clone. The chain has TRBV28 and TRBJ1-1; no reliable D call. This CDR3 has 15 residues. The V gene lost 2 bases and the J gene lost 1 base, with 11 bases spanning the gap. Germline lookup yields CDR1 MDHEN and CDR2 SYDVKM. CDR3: CASSLTVTRNTEAFF. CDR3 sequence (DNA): TGTGCCAGCAGTTTAACGGTGACGAGGAACACTGAAGCTTTCTTT.

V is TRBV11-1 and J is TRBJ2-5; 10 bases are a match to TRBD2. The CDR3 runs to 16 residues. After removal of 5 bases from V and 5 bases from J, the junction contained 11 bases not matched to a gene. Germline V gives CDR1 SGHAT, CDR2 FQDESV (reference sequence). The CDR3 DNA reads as TGTGCCAGCAGCGCCCACCTAGCGGGAGTAATGGAGACCCAGTACTTC. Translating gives CASSAHLAGVMETQYF.

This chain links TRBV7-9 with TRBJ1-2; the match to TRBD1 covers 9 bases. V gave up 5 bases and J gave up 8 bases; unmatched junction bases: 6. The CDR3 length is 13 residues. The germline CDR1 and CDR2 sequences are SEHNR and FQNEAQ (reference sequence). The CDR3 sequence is CASSDGQGLGYTF. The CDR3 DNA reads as TGTGCCAGCAGCGACGGACAGGGGTTAGGCTACACCTTC.

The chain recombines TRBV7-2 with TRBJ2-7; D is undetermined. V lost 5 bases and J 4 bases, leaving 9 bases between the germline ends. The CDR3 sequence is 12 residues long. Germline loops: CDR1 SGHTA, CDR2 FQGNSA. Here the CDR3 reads CASSVWGYEQYF. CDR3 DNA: TGTGCCAGCAGCGTCTGGGGTTACGAGCAGTACTTC.

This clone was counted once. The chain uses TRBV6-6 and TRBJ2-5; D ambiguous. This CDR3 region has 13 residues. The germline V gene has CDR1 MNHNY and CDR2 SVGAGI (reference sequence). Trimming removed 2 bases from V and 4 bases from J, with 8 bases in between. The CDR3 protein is CASSYMWRETQYF. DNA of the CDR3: TGTGCCAGCAGTTACATGTGGAGAGAGACCCAGTACTTC.

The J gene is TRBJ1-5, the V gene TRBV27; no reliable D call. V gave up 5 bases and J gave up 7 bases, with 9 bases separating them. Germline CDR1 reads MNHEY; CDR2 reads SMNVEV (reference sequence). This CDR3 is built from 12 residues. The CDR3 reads CASSPLGQPQHF. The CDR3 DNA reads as TGTGCCAGCAGTCCCCTGGGGCAGCCCCAGCATTTT.

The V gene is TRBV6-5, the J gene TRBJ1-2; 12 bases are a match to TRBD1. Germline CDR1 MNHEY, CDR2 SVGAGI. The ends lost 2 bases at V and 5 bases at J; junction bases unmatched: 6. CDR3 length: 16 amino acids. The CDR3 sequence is CASSYGTGGRRYGYTF. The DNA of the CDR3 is TGTGCCAGCAGTTACGGGACAGGGGGCAGGAGGTATGGCTACACCTTC.